These 30 T cell receptor beta chains originate from one sample sequenced in a study of shared clonotypes between healthy human individuals. Terminally differentiated effector memory CD45RA+ cells were excluded by CCR7 positive selection of CD45RO-negative cells. Repertoires were generated with immunoSEQ multiplex PCR, while TCRdb's copy carries only in-frame clones and drops some. Of about 2.1 million clones listed, approximately 92% are singletons. The sample consisted of naive CD8+ T cells from PBMCs. All receptors come from a man in his late teens or twenties in good health. Some clones in this sample may be carry-over from other donors' samples.

The V call is TRBV19, the J call TRBJ2-1; 11 bases match TRBD2. Germline-derived CDR1 and CDR2 are LNHDA and SQIVND (reference sequence). The CDR3 is 19 residues long. V shed 2 bases and J 3 bases; nucleotides not matched to a gene: 12. Here the CDR3 DNA reads TGTGCCAGTAGTATACCCGGTCTAGCGGGAGGAGGATTCTACAATGAGCAGTTCTTC. The encoded protein is CASSIPGLAGGGFYNEQFF.

The chain links TRBV19 to TRBJ2-7; perhaps TRBD1 as D (5 bases). There are 17 residues in the CDR3. Trimming cost V 3 bases and J 7 bases, with 25 bases left between them. The V gene's germline CDR1 is LNHDA and CDR2 SQIVND (reference sequence). This chain's CDR3 is CASSILGLQSSMGEQYF. The CDR3 DNA reads TGTGCCAGTAGTATTCTGGGGCTACAGTCTTCTATGGGGGAGCAGTACTTC. The full variable domain, rest sourced from reference TRBV19 and TRBJ2-7, is DGGITQSPKYLFRKEGQNVTLSCEQNLNHDAMYWYRQDPGQGLRLIYYSQIVNDFQKGDIAEGYSVSREKKESFPLTVTSAQKNPTAFYLCASSILGLQSSMGEQYFGPGTRLTVT.

The rearrangement links TRBV5-1 to TRBJ2-1; 7 nucleotides match TRBD1. The V gene's germline CDR1 is SGHRS and CDR2 YFSETQ. The CDR3 runs 14 residues. V lost 7 bases and J lost 4; bases outside the gene matches: 8. The CDR3 protein is CASFDRVTYNEQFF. The CDR3 DNA follows: TGCGCCAGCTTCGACAGGGTGACATACAATGAGCAGTTCTTC.

This clone was seen a few times. The rearrangement links TRBV30 to TRBJ1-1, with D unclear. V was shortened by 0 bases and J by 8 bases, with 10 bases between the two germline ends. The CDR3 has 12 residues. CDR1 and CDR2 from the germline V gene are GTSNPN and SVGIG (reference sequence). CDR3 bases: TGTGCCTGGAGTGTACTATCCGGGGAAGCTTTCTTT. Translated: CAWSVLSGEAFF.

The chain combines TRBV7-6 with TRBJ2-5, with 7 bases lining up with TRBD1. The trim removed 4 bases at V and 0 bases at J, leaving 5 bases unmatched. The V gene's germline CDR1 is SGHVS and CDR2 FNYEAQ. The CDR3 loop spans 15 amino acids. The CDR3: CASSYEGQNQETQYF. DNA of the CDR3: TGTGCCAGCAGCTACGAGGGACAGAACCAAGAGACCCAGTACTTC.

V usage is TRBV27 and J usage is TRBJ2-1, with 11 bases fitting TRBD2. Trimming removed 5 bases from V and 9 bases from J; junction bases left unmatched: 9. Germline V CDR1 and CDR2: MNHEY, SMNVEV (reference sequence). This CDR3 spans 15 amino acids. CDR3 DNA: TGTGCCAGCAGTATCATAGCGGGAGGGTATTCTGAGCAGTTCTTC. Residues: CASSIIAGGYSEQFF.

The chain carries TRBV7-3 and TRBJ2-3, with D uncertain. Germline V gene data show CDR1 as SGHTA and CDR2 as FQGTGA. Trimming removed 3 bases from V and 2 bases from J, with 6 bases in between. CDR3 size: 13 residues. The CDR3 coding sequence is TGTGCCAGCAGCTTCCTTTCCACAGATACGCAGTATTTT. Translation: CASSFLSTDTQYF.

The genes are TRBV19 and TRBJ2-7, with D perhaps assigned TRBD1 or TRBD2 (5 bases each). Trimming left V 6 bases short and J 2 bases short, with 14 bases between. Germline lookup yields CDR1 LNHDA and CDR2 SQIVND (reference sequence). The CDR3 runs to 14 residues. The CDR3: CASRNRDVPYEQYF. As DNA, the CDR3 is TGTGCCAGTAGGAACCGGGACGTACCCTACGAGCAGTACTTC.

This clone was recorded a few times. This chain connects TRBV10-2 to TRBJ1-5; D not certain. Germline V gene sequence: CDR1 WSHSY, CDR2 SAAADI. The CDR3 totals 13 residues. Trimming stripped 3 bases from V and 5 bases from J, with 8 bases between. The CDR3 DNA reads TGCGCCAGCAGTGATTTCTGGTATCAGCCCCAGCATTTT. Protein: CASSDFWYQPQHF.

The gene calls are TRBV27 and TRBJ2-1; D unresolved. This CDR3 contains 13 residues. Germline CDR1 MNHEY, CDR2 SMNVEV (reference sequence). Trimming cost V 1 base and J 8 bases, with 9 bases left between them. CDR3 region: CASSLLGVDEQFF. CDR3 bases: TGTGCCAGCAGTTTATTAGGCGTGGATGAGCAGTTCTTC.

The chain uses TRBV27 and TRBJ2-3, with 8 nucleotides matching TRBD2. From germline, CDR1 is MNHEY and CDR2 SMNVEV (reference sequence). V lost 2 bases and J lost 4; bases outside the gene matches: 5. The CDR3 is 15 residues long. DNA for the CDR3: TGTGCCAGCAGTTTACCCCAAGCGGGAGCAGATACGCAGTATTTT. This encodes CASSLPQAGADTQYF.

This clone has only one observation. The chain employs TRBV19 and TRBJ2-7; 8 bases are a match to TRBD2. Germline trimming cut 4 bases from V and 3 bases from J; bases unmatched to any gene: 8. The CDR3 sequence is 15 residues long. Germline assignment: CDR1 LNHDA and CDR2 SQIVND (reference sequence). The CDR3 reads CASSNSEREFYEQYF. The CDR3 nucleotides read TGTGCCAGTAGTAACTCCGAGCGGGAGTTCTACGAGCAGTACTTC. The full variable domain, its missing parts supplied by reference TRBV19 and TRBJ2-7, is DGGITQSPKYLFRKEGQNVTLSCEQNLNHDAMYWYRQDPGQGLRLIYYSQIVNDFQKGDIAEGYSVSREKKESFPLTVTSAQKNPTAFYLCASSNSEREFYEQYFGPGTRLTVT.

This clone was detected only once. The chain combines TRBV5-1 with TRBJ2-7; D might be TRBD1 or TRBD2, each matching 6 bases. V dropped 3 bases and J dropped 3 bases, with 10 bases sitting between them. Germline CDR1 reads SGHRS; CDR2 reads YFSETQ. The CDR3 consists of 13 residues. The CDR3 loop reads CASSWRDNYEQYF. The DNA for the CDR3 is TGCGCCAGCAGCTGGAGGGACAACTACGAGCAGTACTTC. Full variable domain (missing parts from reference TRBV5-1 and TRBJ2-7): KAGVTQTPRYLIKTRGQQVTLSCSPISGHRSVSWYQQTPGQGLQFLFEYFSETQRNKGNFPGRFSGRQFSNSRSEMNVSTLELGDSALYLCASSWRDNYEQYFGPGTRLTVT.

The chain recombines TRBV27 with TRBJ2-7; TRBD1 might be the D (5 bases). Germline lookup yields CDR1 MNHEY and CDR2 SMNVEV (reference sequence). V dropped 4 bases and J dropped 6 bases, with 13 bases sitting between them. The CDR3 contains 13 residues. This CDR3 reads CASSSTRVGEQYF. Written as DNA, the CDR3 is TGTGCCAGCAGTTCCACCAGGGTTGGCGAGCAGTACTTC.

The rearrangement links TRBV18 to TRBJ2-2; a possible D gene is TRBD1 (5 bases). CDR1 and CDR2 from the germline V gene are KGHSH and LQKENI. Trimming removed 8 bases from V and 1 base from J, with 8 bases in between. This CDR3 contains 13 residues. The CDR3 DNA follows: TGTGCCAGCAAGACAGAGAACACCGGGGAGCTGTTTTTT. Encoded protein: CASKTENTGELFF.

The J gene is TRBJ2-1, the V gene TRBV18; the match to TRBD2 covers 7 bases. Germline CDR1 is KGHSH and CDR2 is LQKENI. This CDR3 contains 14 residues. The V segment lost 2 bases and the J segment 8 bases; nucleotides outside the gene matches: 6. CDR3 coding DNA: TGTGCCAGCTCACCAGACGTACGGGGGGATGAGCAGTTCTTC. It yields the protein CASSPDVRGDEQFF.

The chain has TRBV27 and TRBJ2-7, with D perhaps matching TRBD2 (6 bases). The length of the CDR3 is 11 residues. Trimming shortened V by 10 bases and J by 12 bases, and 19 bases separated the two germline ends. Germline loops: CDR1 MNHEY, CDR2 SMNVEV (reference sequence). The DNA for the CDR3 is TGTGCCACGCGGGGAGCAGGAGCTCCGTACTTC. Its translation is CATRGAGAPYF.

The gene calls are TRBV7-9 and TRBJ2-2; TRBD2 aligns across 8 bases. The CDR3 spans 18 residues. Germline V gene sequence: CDR1 SEHNR, CDR2 FQNEAQ (reference sequence). The V and J ends lost 3 bases and 1 base, in that order; junction bases with no gene match: 10. For the CDR3, the DNA is TGTGCCAGCAGCTTCCCCGCGGGGGGACGGAGGAACACCGGGGAGCTGTTTTTT. Its translation is CASSFPAGGRRNTGELFF.

The CDR3 DNA is TGTGCCACCAGCAGAGATGGTGTCGGGACATTGAATGAGCAGTTCTTC. This encodes CATSRDGVGTLNEQFF. The chain is built from TRBV15 and TRBJ2-1; TRBD1 might be the D (6 bases). The V end lost 0 bases, the J end lost 7 bases, and 16 bases lay between the germline ends. Germline V gives CDR1 LNHNV, CDR2 YYDKDF (reference sequence). This CDR3 has 16 amino acids.

Concerning this clone itself: Other DNA sequences of this sample code for an identical CDR3. V and J are TRBV19 and TRBJ1-5; D ambiguous. Germline CDR1 reads LNHDA; CDR2 reads SQIVND (reference sequence). CDR3 size: 15 residues. V lost 1 base, J lost 1 base, and 8 bases lay in between. The CDR3 here is CASSIVPGSNQPQHF. The CDR3 nucleotides are TGTGCCAGTAGTATAGTACCCGGGAGCAATCAGCCCCAGCATTTT.

The V and J genes are TRBV13 and TRBJ1-1, with D possibly TRBD1 on 5 matching bases. The CDR3 sequence is 15 residues long. Per germline, CDR1 PRHDT and CDR2 FYEKMQ (reference sequence). The V end lost 5 bases, the J end lost 3 bases, and 16 bases lay between the germline ends. CDR3 nucleotides: TGTGCCAGCAGCGGACGGGCTGGGGGTGACACTGAAGCTTTCTTT. Protein: CASSGRAGGDTEAFF.

As DNA, the CDR3 is TGTGCCAGCAGTGAAAAGACTAGCGGGAAAGAGACCCAGTACTTC. This codes for CASSEKTSGKETQYF. The gene calls are TRBV2 and TRBJ2-5, with TRBD2 matching over 11 bases. The CDR3 covers 15 residues. J was trimmed by 3 bases and V by 2 bases; bases with no gene match: 2. Germline CDR1 and CDR2: SNHLY and FYNNEI. Filled out from reference TRBV2 and TRBJ2-5, the complete variable domain reads EPEVTQTPSHQVTQMGQEVILRCVPISNHLYFYWYRQILGQKVEFLVSFYNNEISEKSEIFDDQFSVERPDGSNFTLKIRSTKLEDSAMYFCASSEKTSGKETQYFGPGTRLLVL.

This chain links TRBV6-6 with TRBJ2-2; no firm D call. V was shortened by 5 bases and J by 6 bases, with 7 bases between the two germline ends. The CDR3 is made up of 12 amino acids. Germline V CDR1 and CDR2: MNHNY, SVGAGI (reference sequence). The CDR3 sequence is CASSPRAGELFF. DNA of the CDR3: TGTGCCAGCAGTCCCCGAGCCGGGGAGCTGTTTTTT.

The V gene is TRBV15, the J gene TRBJ2-1, with 8 bases identical to TRBD1. This CDR3 region has 16 residues. Germline CDR1 reads LNHNV; CDR2 reads YYDKDF (reference sequence). The V and J ends lost 5 bases and 1 base, in that order; junction bases with no gene match: 7. The CDR3 reads CATSLTGGISYNEQFF. The CDR3, as DNA: TGTGCCACCAGCCTTACAGGGGGAATATCCTACAATGAGCAGTTCTTC.

This chain uses TRBV5-1 with TRBJ2-7, with D tentatively TRBD1 (6 bases). The CDR3 totals 14 residues. Between the trimmed V and J ends, which lost 0 bases and 7 bases, there was a span of 14 bases. Germline assignment: CDR1 SGHRS and CDR2 YFSETQ. The CDR3 coding sequence is TGCGCCAGCAGCTTGGCCCAGGGGACCGTTGAGCAGTACTTC. It specifies CASSLAQGTVEQYF.

This chain joins TRBV28 and TRBJ1-2, with D unclear. Per germline, CDR1 MDHEN and CDR2 SYDVKM. Deletions cut 6 bases from V and 4 bases from J, with 15 bases between. This CDR3 contains 14 residues. CDR3 protein: CASRRNPPAYGYTF. Here the CDR3 DNA reads TGTGCCAGCAGAAGGAATCCTCCCGCCTATGGCTACACCTTC.

The chain uses TRBV2 and TRBJ1-3; tentative D call: TRBD1 (5 bases). This CDR3 contains 15 residues. The V and J ends lost 4 bases and 0 bases respectively, with 10 bases between them. CDR1 and CDR2 (germline): SNHLY, FYNNEI. As DNA, the CDR3 is TGTGCCAGCAGTGGGGGGGAGAGCTCTGGAAACACCATATATTTT. This sequence encodes CASSGGESSGNTIYF.

This clone was found once. The V and J genes are TRBV9 and TRBJ2-2; TRBD2 is a possible D gene (5 bases). V gave up 3 bases and J gave up 6 bases, with 12 bases separating them. This CDR3 is built from 14 residues. Germline V gene sequence: CDR1 SGDLS, CDR2 YYNGEE. The CDR3 DNA reads TGTGCCAGCAGCGCGGTCGAGGGTCCCGGGGAGCTGTTTTTT. It encodes CASSAVEGPGELFF.

The chain couples TRBV7-7 to TRBJ1-2, with TRBD1 as a possible D gene (5 bases). Germline V CDR1 and CDR2: SSHAT, FNYEAQ (reference sequence). This CDR3 is built from 14 residues. V lost 6 bases, J lost 0 bases, and 11 bases lay in between. The CDR3 spells CASRRGTPNYGYTF. As DNA, the CDR3 is TGTGCCAGCAGGAGAGGGACCCCTAACTATGGCTACACCTTC.

The gene calls are TRBV29-1 and TRBJ2-3, with 9 positions matching TRBD2. CDR3 size: 18 residues. Germline loops: CDR1 SQVTM, CDR2 ANQGSEA. J lost 0 bases, V lost 3 bases, and 13 bases had no gene match. The CDR3 DNA sequence: TGCAGCGTTGACAAGTTTTCGACTAGCGGAATGAGCACAGATACGCAGTATTTT. Translation gives CSVDKFSTSGMSTDTQYF.